This TCR beta chain was identified in a study of cytomegalovirus exposure and HLA in healthy donors. About the research overall: The Caucasian-associated ancestry cluster contained about four fifths of the 300 to 400 genotyped donors. Study-wide points: HLA alleles were associated with around 17,000 TCR beta sequences in a later analysis at 0.05 false discovery rate.

For this clone: Antigen specificity is unknown.

Primers included in the PCR were 60 Vbeta and 13 Jbeta primers. Original processing methods: Roughly 73 million unique TCR beta chains, roughly 11 million of them shared, were counted by a later analysis. Libraries were prepared by immunoSEQ multiplex PCR; TCRdb keeps only in-frame clonotypes and omits some of them. V and J calls and clone size come straight from that table; D and trimming were deduced from the DNA. The table has 150,000 to 200,000 clones, around two thirds seen once; the top ten hold around 3%. This sequence was found in a man aged 35-49 years in good health and CMV-seronegative. The sample consisted of PBMCs.

For the CDR3, the DNA is TGCGCCAGCAGCTTTAACAATCCAGGGGACACTGAAGCTTTCTTT. Residues: CASSFNNPGDTEAFF. The J gene is TRBJ1-1, the V gene TRBV5-1; D is possibly TRBD1 (6 bases). V lost 2 bases and J 3 bases, leaving 14 bases between the germline ends. Germline V lookup: CDR1 SGHRS, CDR2 YFSETQ. CDR3 length: 15 residues.